The next 20 T cell receptor beta chains were all read from a single sample in a study of low-dose radiotherapy and immunotherapy resistance in tumors. As for time point: before trial treatment. TRAV and TRBV primers primed cDNA for both TCRalpha and TCRbeta. PCR amplification of the TCRs was performed with Phusion for 20 PCR cycles, and it relied on a constant-region primer together with a V-primer adapter. TCRdb fed the reads into MiXCR, producing one record per CDR3 protein. The sample includes tens of thousands of distinct CDR3 sequences, roughly a sixth seen only once; the top ten take roughly 2.8%. Source: PBMCs, taken before treatment. Receptor source: a male donor with prostate cancer.

The chain recombines TRBV5-4 with TRBJ2-7; 8 positions match TRBD2. CDR3 size: 14 residues. V trimming: 4 bases; J trimming: 6 bases; junction bases outside the gene matches: 9. Germline V gene sequence: CDR1 SGHNT, CDR2 YYREEE (reference sequence). Here the CDR3 DNA reads TGTGCCAGCAGCGTACTTTCCGGGGGGGGCGAGCAGTACTTC. It yields the protein CASSVLSGGGEQYF.

This clonotype was detected ten times or more. J is TRBJ2-3 and V is TRBV12-3 or TRBV12-4, with D perhaps TRBD1 (6 bases). This CDR3 is 16 amino acids long. Trimming took off 1 base at V and 1 base at J, with 12 bases between the two ends. CDR3 sequence reads: CASSLGTVLGTDTQYF. Here the CDR3 DNA reads TGTGCCAGCAGTTTAGGGACAGTATTGGGCACAGATACGCAGTATTTT.

This clonotype was recorded many times. The chain carries TRBV20-1 and TRBJ1-1; 7 nucleotides align to TRBD1. CDR1 DFQATT and CDR2 SNEGSKA come from the germline V gene (reference sequence). The V segment lost 4 bases and the J segment 9 bases; nucleotides outside the gene matches: 14. CDR3 length: 14 residues. The CDR3 here is CSATPLPDRAQAFF. The CDR3 nucleotides read TGCAGTGCTACCCCCCTTCCTGACAGGGCGCAAGCTTTCTTT.

The chain carries TRBV19 and TRBJ2-1; 9 bases fit TRBD2. Germline V gives CDR1 LNHDA, CDR2 SQIVND (reference sequence). With V trimmed by 0 bases and J by 7 bases, 7 bases remained unmatched. The length of the CDR3 is 16 residues. The CDR3 sequence: CASSIDNSGGRNEQFF. The CDR3 nucleotides read TGTGCCAGTAGTATAGATAACAGCGGGGGGAGGAATGAGCAGTTCTTC. The variable domain in full, with the rest retrieved from reference TRBV19 and TRBJ2-1, is DGGITQSPKYLFRKEGQNVTLSCEQNLNHDAMYWYRQDPGQGLRLIYYSQIVNDFQKGDIAEGYSVSREKKESFPLTVTSAQKNPTAFYLCASSIDNSGGRNEQFFGPGTRLTVL.

With regard to this clonotype: A read error is likely here: a far larger clone is one base away. The gene calls are TRBV4-1 and TRBJ2-1, with a tentative D call TRBD1 (5 bases). V dropped 4 bases and J dropped 10 bases, with 26 bases sitting between them. The germline gives CDR1 MGHRA, CDR2 YSYEKL. The CDR3 has 17 residues. The CDR3: CASSRWEGVRQTYEQFF. In DNA, the CDR3 is TGCGCCAGCAGCCGCTGGGAAGGGGTGAGACAGACCTACGAGCAGTTCTTC.

This clonotype was seen many times. The V gene is TRBV9, the J gene TRBJ1-1; D gene ambiguous. This CDR3 comprises 15 residues. CDR1 SGDLS and CDR2 YYNGEE come from the germline V gene. With 4 bases removed from V and 8 bases from J, the gap between germline ends came to 21 bases. CDR3 DNA: TGTGCCAGCAGCCCCCGTAGAGGAGGTGTCGGGGAAGCTTTCTTT. Translating gives CASSPRRGGVGEAFF.

This clonotype occurred many times. The chain carries TRBV5-1 and TRBJ2-7; 9 bases align to TRBD1. The V gene end was trimmed by 0 bases and the J gene end by 2 bases; junction bases not matched to a gene: 3. This CDR3 is 15 amino acids long. CDR1 and CDR2 from the germline V gene are SGHRS and YFSETQ. CDR3 in amino acids: CASSLVGTGTYEQYF. The CDR3 DNA sequence: TGCGCCAGCAGCTTGGTAGGGACAGGGACCTACGAGCAGTACTTC.

There are many counts of this clonotype. The chain couples TRBV18 to TRBJ2-5, with 10 bases identical to TRBD2. J was trimmed by 3 bases and V by 2 bases; bases with no gene match: 3. In germline, CDR1 is KGHSH, CDR2 LQKENI. The CDR3 runs to 15 residues. CDR3 coding DNA: TGTGCCAGCTCACCAGCGCTAGCGGGGGAAGAGACCCAGTACTTC. Amino acid sequence: CASSPALAGEETQYF.

Only a few counts were recorded for this clonotype. V and J are TRBV19 and TRBJ2-7; tentatively, D is TRBD1 or TRBD2 (6 bases each). CDR1 is LNHDA, CDR2 SQIVND, per germline (reference sequence). The V end lost 5 bases, the J end lost 2 bases, and 22 bases lay between the germline ends. The CDR3 has 17 amino acids. Here the CDR3 DNA reads TGTGCCAGTAGTCCCAGGGGAGGCAATCAAAGGGCCTACGAGCAGTACTTC. Translation gives CASSPRGGNQRAYEQYF.

This clonotype was detected ten times or more. This chain connects TRBV9 to TRBJ2-7; 8 bases agree with TRBD2. CDR3 length: 13 amino acids. J gave up 5 bases and V 0 bases, and 1 base lay outside the gene matches. Per the germline V gene, CDR1 is SGDLS and CDR2 is YYNGEE. As DNA, the CDR3 is TGTGCCAGCAGCGTAGACGGGGGGGACGAGCAGTACTTC. Translated: CASSVDGGDEQYF.

This clonotype appeared many times. Here the CDR3 DNA reads TGTGCCAGCTCACCAAATAGCGGAGAGACCCAGTACTTC. Amino acid sequence: CASSPNSGETQYF. The chain has TRBV18 and TRBJ2-5; TRBD2 might be the D (6 bases). The CDR3 has 13 amino acids. The V end was cut by 2 bases, the J end by 4 bases, with 8 bases between. Germline loops: CDR1 KGHSH, CDR2 LQKENI.

Ten or more counts support this clonotype. The CDR3 coding sequence is TGTGCCAGCAGCCCCCGGGACAGGGGGGCAGAGACCCAGTACTTC. As protein: CASSPRDRGAETQYF. The chain carries TRBV5-5 and TRBJ2-5; the match to TRBD1 covers 11 bases. With V trimmed by 4 bases and J by 4 bases, 6 bases remained unmatched. The CDR3 is 15 amino acids. Germline CDR1 SGHKS, CDR2 YYEKEE (reference sequence).

This clonotype was observed at least ten times. The V call is TRBV5-1, the J call TRBJ1-3, with D unclear. This CDR3 is built from 16 residues. From germline, CDR1 is SGHRS and CDR2 YFSETQ. Trimming removed 4 bases at V and 0 bases at J, with 14 bases between. The CDR3 region has the DNA TGCGCCAGCAGCAATTTAGTCGGAAGCTCTGGAAACACCATATATTTT. This gives the protein CASSNLVGSSGNTIYF. Supplemented by reference TRBV5-1 and TRBJ1-3, the full variable domain reads KAGVTQTPRYLIKTRGQQVTLSCSPISGHRSVSWYQQTPGQGLQFLFEYFSETQRNKGNFPGRFSGRQFSNSRSEMNVSTLELGDSALYLCASSNLVGSSGNTIYFGEGSWLTVV.

This clonotype came up a few times. The V and J genes are TRBV10-3 and TRBJ2-2; D is possibly TRBD1 (6 bases). The CDR3 length is 14 residues. Trimming took off 2 bases at V and 7 bases at J, with 11 bases between the two ends. CDR1 and CDR2 (germline): ENHRY, SYGVKD. This chain's CDR3 is CAISEDRRSGELFF. As DNA, the CDR3 is TGTGCCATCAGTGAGGACAGGCGTAGCGGGGAGCTGTTTTTT.

This clonotype was detected many times. This CDR3 is CASNSGGVREQFF. The CDR3 DNA reads TGTGCCAGCAACTCGGGCGGGGTACGAGAGCAGTTCTTC. The chain combines TRBV11-2 with TRBJ2-1, with D perhaps TRBD2 (6 bases). Germline values: CDR1 SGHAT, CDR2 FQNNGV. There are 13 residues in the CDR3. With 7 bases removed from V and 10 bases from J, the gap between germline ends came to 17 bases.

This clonotype came up many times. The rearrangement links TRBV5-1 to TRBJ1-4; D remains ambiguous. CDR1 and CDR2 (germline): SGHRS, YFSETQ. The CDR3 runs to 14 residues. V lost 0 bases and J 12 bases, leaving 15 bases between the germline ends. The CDR3 protein is CASSLAVGDLELFF. The CDR3 DNA is TGCGCCAGCAGCTTGGCCGTCGGGGATCTGGAACTGTTTTTT.

This clonotype was counted many times. The V call is TRBV29-1, the J call TRBJ2-2; D is tentatively TRBD1 or TRBD2 (5 bases each). Trimming left V 4 bases short and J 6 bases short, with 15 bases between. The CDR3 extends over 14 amino acids. Germline values: CDR1 SQVTM, CDR2 ANQGSEA. The CDR3 DNA follows: TGCAGCGTTGTGGTCGGGGCCCCCCCCGGGGAGCTGTTTTTT. As protein: CSVVVGAPPGELFF.

Ten or more counts support this clonotype. The V gene is TRBV11-2, the J gene TRBJ2-6; D is uncertain. Germline-derived CDR1 and CDR2 are SGHAT and FQNNGV. CDR3 length: 16 residues. V gave up 1 base and J gave up 2 bases, with 9 bases separating them. CDR3 nucleotides: TGTGCCAGCAGCTTAGCGACTGTTGCTGGGGCCAACGTCCTGACTTTC. Its translation is CASSLATVAGANVLTF. Based on the CDR3 plus reference TRBV11-2 and TRBJ2-6, the full variable domain is EAGVAQSPRYKIIEKRQSVAFWCNPISGHATLYWYQQILGQGPKLLIQFQNNGVVDDSQLPKDRFSAERLKGVDSTLKIQPAKLEDSAVYLCASSLATVAGANVLTFGAGSRLTVL.

This clonotype was seen repeatedly, ten times or more. The chain has TRBV20-1 and TRBJ1-5, with a tentative D call TRBD1 (5 bases). The germline CDR1 and CDR2 sequences are DFQATT and SNEGSKA (reference sequence). The ends were cut back, 5 bases at V and 3 bases at J, with 11 bases in the middle. This CDR3 comprises 13 residues. CDR3 DNA: TGCAGTGCTGACGGGGGAAACAATCAGCCCCAGCATTTT. As protein: CSADGGNNQPQHF.

This clonotype has a handful of counts. This sequence joins TRBV19 and TRBJ2-7; tentatively, D is TRBD1 or TRBD2 (5 bases each). This CDR3 comprises 14 residues. The V gene lost 8 bases and the J gene lost 2 bases, with 16 bases spanning the gap. Germline CDR1 and CDR2: LNHDA and SQIVND (reference sequence). The CDR3 is CASLPRDGPYEQYF. In nucleotides, the CDR3 is TGTGCCAGTTTGCCCCGGGACGGTCCCTACGAGCAGTACTTC.